The 23 T cell receptor beta chains in this list originate from one sample, sequenced in a study of control samples from healthy donors and cancer patients. Produced via immunoSEQ multiplex PCR; TCRdb's table is partial and in-frame only. The sample holds some 82,000 clones, approximately 80% seen once. Sequencing was done on a sample of PBMCs. These receptors were obtained from a man aged 55-75 years with head and neck cancer.

This chain links TRBV9 with TRBJ1-2, with 7 bases that match TRBD1. Germline V gene data show CDR1 as SGDLS and CDR2 as YYNGEE. CDR3 length: 14 residues. Losses at the gene ends were 4 bases for V and 4 bases for J; bases not matched to a gene: 7. The CDR3 DNA follows: TGTGCCAGCAGCCCCTCAACAGGGGTCTATGGCTACACCTTC. It is translated as CASSPSTGVYGYTF.

The chain recombines TRBV6-4 with TRBJ1-5, with 8 bases aligning to TRBD1. Trimming took 5 bases from V and 3 from J; bases not matched to a gene: 15. The CDR3 runs 18 residues. Germline V lookup: CDR1 MRHNA, CDR2 SNTAGT. For the CDR3, the DNA is TGTGCCAGCAGTCCCCCCCGGGACAGGCGGGTGTCCAATCAGCCCCAGCATTTT. As protein: CASSPPRDRRVSNQPQHF.

The chain carries TRBV18 and TRBJ2-2; 9 nucleotides line up with TRBD2. Looked up from germline, CDR1 is KGHSH and CDR2 is LQKENI. V was pared by 1 base and J by 7 bases, with 7 bases of the junction left unmatched. The CDR3 is made up of 16 amino acids. Here the CDR3 DNA reads TGTGCCAGCTCACCACAATCGACTAGCGGTGGCGGGGAGCTGTTTTTT. Translated: CASSPQSTSGGGELFF.

This chain joins TRBV6-1 and TRBJ2-2; D is unclear. The V and J ends lost 1 base and 4 bases respectively, with 4 bases between them. Germline V gene sequence: CDR1 MNHNS, CDR2 SASEGT. The CDR3 is 13 amino acids. CDR3 DNA sequence: TGTGCCAGCAGTGAAGGTATCACCGGGGAGCTGTTTTTT. Translation: CASSEGITGELFF.

V and J are TRBV27 and TRBJ2-1, with 8 bases fitting TRBD1. Germline values: CDR1 MNHEY, CDR2 SMNVEV (reference sequence). With 4 bases clipped from V and 4 bases from J, the junction kept 6 bases outside the gene matches. There are 15 residues in the CDR3. The DNA of the CDR3 is TGTGCCAGCAGTTCTCCCGGGACAGGATACAATGAGCAGTTCTTC. The encoded protein is CASSSPGTGYNEQFF.

This clone was detected a few times. The V call is TRBV5-1, the J call TRBJ2-3; 14 bases match TRBD2. J gave up 5 bases and V 4 bases, and 3 bases lay outside the gene matches. CDR1 is SGHRS and CDR2 is YFSETQ in the germline V gene. The CDR3 spans 15 residues. The DNA for the CDR3 is TGCGCCAGCAGCGAGGGACTAGCGGGAGTAGATACGCAGTATTTT. Its translation: CASSEGLAGVDTQYF.

V is TRBV10-3 and J is TRBJ2-1; D not resolved. The CDR3 loop spans 12 amino acids. The germline gives CDR1 ENHRY, CDR2 SYGVKD. V gave up 10 bases and J gave up 4 bases, with 11 bases separating them. The CDR3 loop is CATQELYNEQFF. CDR3 nucleotides: TGTGCCACCCAAGAGCTGTACAATGAGCAGTTCTTC.

This clone has a handful of counts. The chain combines TRBV28 with TRBJ2-3; 9 bases match TRBD1. There are 19 residues in the CDR3. Trimming removed 5 bases from V and 1 base from J; junction bases left unmatched: 16. The V gene's germline CDR1 is MDHEN and CDR2 SYDVKM. This CDR3 reads CASSPPRQGGYIGTDTQYF. CDR3 sequence (DNA): TGTGCCAGCAGTCCCCCCCGACAGGGGGGCTATATAGGCACAGATACGCAGTATTTT.

This clone was detected once. The rearrangement uses TRBV19 and TRBJ2-7, with 10 bases fitting TRBD2. The CDR3 has 13 residues. The V gene end was trimmed by 6 bases and the J gene end by 6 bases; junction bases not matched to a gene: 5. Germline V gene lookup returns CDR1 LNHDA and CDR2 SQIVND (reference sequence). DNA of the CDR3: TGTGCCAGTAGCCCTAGCGGGAGCGGCGAGCAGTACTTC. Its protein product is CASSPSGSGEQYF.

The gene calls are TRBV7-2 and TRBJ2-7, with D unresolved. CDR1 and CDR2 from the germline V gene are SGHTA and FQGNSA. Between the trimmed V and J ends, which lost 5 bases and 7 bases, there was a span of 12 bases. The CDR3 extends over 12 amino acids. CDR3 region: CASSPQEAEQYF. The DNA of the CDR3 is TGTGCCAGCAGCCCCCAAGAGGCAGAGCAGTACTTC.

The V call is TRBV24-1, the J call TRBJ1-1, with D possibly being TRBD1 (5 bases). The CDR3 runs 13 residues. The germline V gene has CDR1 KGHDR and CDR2 SFDVKD. The V end was cut by 9 bases, the J end by 5 bases, with 15 bases between. The chain's CDR3 is CATREGDWTEAFF. The CDR3 DNA reads as TGTGCCACCCGAGAAGGGGATTGGACTGAAGCTTTCTTT.

This sequence joins TRBV28 and TRBJ2-1, with D perhaps TRBD1 or TRBD2 (6 bases each). The CDR3 consists of 17 residues. Looked up from germline, CDR1 is MDHEN and CDR2 is SYDVKM. V gave up 7 bases and J gave up 6 bases, with 25 bases separating them. The CDR3 DNA reads TGTGCCAGCACCCCGGTTAACAGGGTACGGAGGGTCAATGAGCAGTTCTTC. Translation gives CASTPVNRVRRVNEQFF.

The rearrangement links TRBV28 to TRBJ1-4; a possible D gene is TRBD1 (5 bases). Germline CDR1 and CDR2: MDHEN and SYDVKM. The CDR3 is 15 amino acids. V was cut by 2 bases and J by 5 bases, with 12 bases left in between. DNA for the CDR3: TGTGCCAGCAGTTTAAGACAGTCAGGAAATGAAAAACTGTTTTTT. It specifies CASSLRQSGNEKLFF.

This chain connects TRBV10-3 to TRBJ1-5; D ambiguous. This CDR3 spans 17 amino acids. Germline V gene lookup returns CDR1 ENHRY and CDR2 SYGVKD. The V gene lost 0 bases and the J gene lost 1 base, with 13 bases spanning the gap. DNA for the CDR3: TGTGCCATCAGTGAGTCCCCCGGACTAGGGAGCAATCAGCCCCAGCATTTT. Translated: CAISESPGLGSNQPQHF.

A note on this clone: The sample contains more than one DNA sequence encoding this CDR3. The chain combines TRBV30 with TRBJ2-2; D is ambiguous. The CDR3 has 12 amino acids. The V end was cut by 3 bases, the J end by 7 bases, with 9 bases between. CDR1 and CDR2 (germline): GTSNPN, SVGIG (reference sequence). The CDR3: CAWSPLYGELFF. The CDR3 DNA is TGTGCCTGGAGCCCCTTATACGGGGAGCTGTTTTTT. Combining the CDR3 with reference TRBV30 and TRBJ2-2 gives the whole variable domain SQTIHQWPATLVQPVGSPLSLECTVEGTSNPNLYWYRQAAGRGLQLLFYSVGIGQISSEVPQNLSASRPQDRQFILSSKKLLLSDSGFYLCAWSPLYGELFFGEGSRLTVL.

The chain uses TRBV5-4 and TRBJ2-1; 10 nucleotides line up with TRBD1. The CDR3 length is 15 residues. V trimming: 4 bases; J trimming: 3 bases; junction bases outside the gene matches: 4. Germline V gives CDR1 SGHNT, CDR2 YYREEE (reference sequence). CDR3 sequence (DNA): TGTGCCAGCAGCACGGGACAGGGGATCTACAATGAGCAGTTCTTC. Amino acids: CASSTGQGIYNEQFF.

V is TRBV3-1 (or the pseudogene TRBV3-2) and J is TRBJ1-2, with 7 nucleotides matching TRBD1. This CDR3 has 16 residues. V gave up 6 bases and J gave up 3 bases; unmatched junction bases: 13. CDR1 and CDR2 (germline): LGHDT, YNNKEL (reference sequence). As DNA, the CDR3 is TGTGCCAGCAGTCTCGAAGGACAGGAGAGCTACTATGGCTACACCTTC. It encodes CASSLEGQESYYGYTF.

The chain joins TRBV4-1 to TRBJ1-5, with 7 bases aligning to TRBD1. The CDR3 spans 18 residues. V lost 4 bases to trimming and J lost 5 bases; unmatched junction nucleotides: 17. Germline CDR1 reads MGHRA; CDR2 reads YSYEKL. CDR3 amino acids: CASSPVFQGVTKYQPQHF. The CDR3 bases are TGCGCCAGCAGCCCAGTTTTCCAGGGGGTAACCAAGTATCAGCCCCAGCATTTT.

The gene calls are TRBV5-1 and TRBJ2-3; no firm D call. V dropped 0 bases and J dropped 5 bases, with 13 bases sitting between them. Germline V lookup: CDR1 SGHRS, CDR2 YFSETQ. The length of the CDR3 is 15 residues. The CDR3 sequence is CASSLGQVIGDTQYF. CDR3 DNA sequence: TGCGCCAGCAGCTTGGGGCAGGTGATTGGAGATACGCAGTATTTT. Based on the CDR3 plus reference TRBV5-1 and TRBJ2-3, the full variable domain is KAGVTQTPRYLIKTRGQQVTLSCSPISGHRSVSWYQQTPGQGLQFLFEYFSETQRNKGNFPGRFSGRQFSNSRSEMNVSTLELGDSALYLCASSLGQVIGDTQYFGPGTRLTVL.

The rearrangement links TRBV2 to TRBJ2-1; 8 positions match TRBD2. Per germline, CDR1 SNHLY and CDR2 FYNNEI. After removal of 3 bases from V and 5 bases from J, the junction contained 3 bases not matched to a gene. This CDR3 is built from 14 residues. CDR3 sequence: CASSEGLGHNEQFF. DNA for the CDR3: TGTGCCAGCAGTGAGGGACTAGGACACAATGAGCAGTTCTTC.

The V and J genes are TRBV6-5 and TRBJ2-7; possibly TRBD2 for D (6 bases). Trimming took 6 bases from V and 4 from J, leaving 7 bases between them. Germline-derived CDR1 and CDR2 are MNHEY and SVGAGI. This CDR3 spans 11 amino acids. The CDR3 here is CASRGGYEQYF. CDR3 nucleotides: TGTGCCAGCAGGGGGGGATACGAGCAGTACTTC.

The chain joins TRBV5-1 to TRBJ2-5; D unresolved. This CDR3 region has 14 residues. In germline, CDR1 is SGHRS, CDR2 YFSETQ. V was shortened by 0 bases and J by 2 bases, with 8 bases between the two germline ends. CDR3 sequence (DNA): TGCGCCAGCAGCTTGGTGAATGGACAAGAGACCCAGTACTTC. Amino acids: CASSLVNGQETQYF.

The CDR3 region has the DNA TGTGCCAGCAGCGAGCGCGTCGGGGAGCTGTTTTTT. Its protein is CASSERVGELFF. The rearrangement uses TRBV11-2 and TRBJ2-2; D call uncertain. V was cut by 5 bases and J by 7 bases, with 8 bases left in between. Germline V gives CDR1 SGHAT, CDR2 FQNNGV. The CDR3 is 12 residues long.